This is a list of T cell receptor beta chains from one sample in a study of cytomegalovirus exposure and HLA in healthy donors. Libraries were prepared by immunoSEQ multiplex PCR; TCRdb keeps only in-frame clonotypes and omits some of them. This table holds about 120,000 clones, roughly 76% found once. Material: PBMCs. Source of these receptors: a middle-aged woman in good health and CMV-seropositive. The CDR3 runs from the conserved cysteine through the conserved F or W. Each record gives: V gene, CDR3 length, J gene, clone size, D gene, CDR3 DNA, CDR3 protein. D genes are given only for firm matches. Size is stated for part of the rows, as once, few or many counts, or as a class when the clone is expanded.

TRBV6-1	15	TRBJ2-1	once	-	TGTGCCAGCAGCGGGGGACTGAGCTCCTACAATGAGCAGTTCTTC	CASSGGLSSYNEQFF
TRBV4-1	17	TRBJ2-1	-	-	TGCGCCAGCAGCCAACCCCTAGTGAGTAACTCCCGGGATGAGCAGTTCTTC	CASSQPLVSNSRDEQFF
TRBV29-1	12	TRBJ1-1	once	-	TGCAGCTCGGGGGGGGGAGGGACTGAAGCTTTCTTT	CSSGGGGTEAFF
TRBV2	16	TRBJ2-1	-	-	TGTGCCAGCAGTGAATTTGCATGGACAGAGTACAATGAGCAGTTCTTC	CASSEFAWTEYNEQFF
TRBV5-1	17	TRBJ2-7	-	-	TGCGCCAGCATCCTCGGGGGGGACAGGGCCTGGTCCTACGAGCAGTACTTC	CASILGGDRAWSYEQYF
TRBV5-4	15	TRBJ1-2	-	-	TGTGCCAGCAGCTTTTTTCAGACGGGAAACTATGGCTACACCTTC	CASSFFQTGNYGYTF
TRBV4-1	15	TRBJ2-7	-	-	TGCGCCAGCAGCCAAGCCGGGACATCCTCCTACGAGCAGTACTTC	CASSQAGTSSYEQYF
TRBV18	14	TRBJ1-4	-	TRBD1	TGTGCCAGCTCACAGGGACAGGGAAATGAAAAACTGTTTTTT	CASSQGQGNEKLFF
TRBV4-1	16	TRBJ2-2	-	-	TGCGCCAGCAGCCAAGACCCAGTGGCGAACACCGGGGAGCTGTTTTTT	CASSQDPVANTGELFF
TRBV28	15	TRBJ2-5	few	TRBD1	TGTGCCAGCAGTTTATGGGGACAGGGGAAAGAGACCCAGTACTTC	CASSLWGQGKETQYF
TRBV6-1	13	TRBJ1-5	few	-	TGTGCCAGCAGTGGCCAGAACAATCAGCCCCAGCATTTT	CASSGQNNQPQHF
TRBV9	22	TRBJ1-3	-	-	TGTGCCAGCAGCGTAGTACCCCCTCGCGGCGGGCAGGTACTCAGCTCTGGAAACACCATATATTTT	CASSVVPPRGGQVLSSGNTIYF
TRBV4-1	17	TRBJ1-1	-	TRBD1	TGCGCCAGCAGCCACCTTACAGGGGGCGCGGGGAACACTGAAGCTTTCTTT	CASSHLTGGAGNTEAFF
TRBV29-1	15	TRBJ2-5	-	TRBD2	TGCAGCGTTGAAGATCTAGAGACTAGCCTCGAGACCCAGTACTTC	CSVEDLETSLETQYF
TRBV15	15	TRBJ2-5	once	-	TGTGCCACCAGCAGAGTTGTGCCAGGCCAAGAGACCCAGTACTTC	CATSRVVPGQETQYF
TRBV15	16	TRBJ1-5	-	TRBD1	TGTGCCACCAGCGGCGAACAGGGGGCTGGTAATCAGCCCCAGCATTTT	CATSGEQGAGNQPQHF
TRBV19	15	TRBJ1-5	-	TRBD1	TGTGCCAGTAGTACCCGGGGACAGGGCAATCAGCCCCAGCATTTT	CASSTRGQGNQPQHF
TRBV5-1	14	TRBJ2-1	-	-	TGCGCCAGCAGCACCCAGGGCTCCTACAATGAGCAGTTCTTC	CASSTQGSYNEQFF
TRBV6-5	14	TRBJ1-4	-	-	TGTGCCAGCAGGAGAGCGGGGTTTAATGAAAAACTGTTTTTT	CASRRAGFNEKLFF
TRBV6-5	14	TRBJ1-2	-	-	TGTGCCAGCAAGCAGGGCGGATTGGCCGATGGCTACACCTTC	CASKQGGLADGYTF
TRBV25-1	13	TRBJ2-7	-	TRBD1	TGTGCCAGCAGTGTCCAGGGGGCTAAGGAGCAGTACTTC	CASSVQGAKEQYF
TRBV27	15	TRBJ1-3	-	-	TGTGCCAGCAGTTTATCTCAGGCGACTGGAAACACCATATATTTT	CASSLSQATGNTIYF
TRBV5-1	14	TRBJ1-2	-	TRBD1	TGCGCCAGCAGCCCCTCTCCCAGGGGGAGAGGCTACACCTTC	CASSPSPRGRGYTF
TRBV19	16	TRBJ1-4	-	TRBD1	TGTGCCAGTAATCTGGAGCCTCAGGGGGACACTGAAAAACTGTTTTTT	CASNLEPQGDTEKLFF